The 10 T cell receptor beta chains reported below all come from one sample, sequenced in a study of molecular identifiers for immune sequencing clone quantification. Using its own MiXCR run on the PCR reads, TCRdb lists one record per CDR3 protein. The sample includes approximately 680,000 distinct CDR3 sequences, roughly 27% of them seen just once. Specimen: naive CD8+ T cells from blood, with Jurkat cell RNA spiked in. Noted subset: FACS-sorted CD8+CD4-CCR7+CD45RA+ naive T cells. The receptor source for this set is a human donor in good health. Some libraries in this study had Jurkat cell RNA spiked in.

Ten or more counts support this clonotype. The CDR3 loop is CASSQITGTGVYEQYF. In DNA, the CDR3 is TGTGCCAGCAGCCAAATAACCGGGACAGGGGTCTACGAGCAGTACTTC. V is TRBV27 and J is TRBJ2-7, with 10 bases that match TRBD1. The trim removed 6 bases at V and 3 bases at J, leaving 11 bases unmatched. The CDR3 extends over 16 amino acids. The germline V gene encodes CDR1 MNHEY and CDR2 SMNVEV (reference sequence).

As regards this clonotype: A much larger clone sits a single nucleotide away, making a read error possible. The J gene is TRBJ2-5, the V gene TRBV4-1, with no clear D. CDR3 length equals 12 residues. The germline V and J ends were trimmed by 8 bases and 3 bases, with 10 bases remaining between them. Germline V gives CDR1 MGHRA, CDR2 YSYEKL. DNA for the CDR3: TGCGCCAGCGGCGATGTGAAAGAGACCCAGTACTTC. This translates into CASGDVKETQYF.

V gene TRBV12-3 or TRBV12-4 combines with J gene TRBJ1-4; TRBD1 matches at 10 bases. The CDR3 extends over 17 amino acids. V lost 5 bases and J lost 14; bases outside the gene matches: 20. CDR3 nucleotide sequence: TGTGCCAGCAGTCCGGACAGGGGGTTCGAGGCTACTGAACCCCTGTTTTTT. Translated, it gives CASSPDRGFEATEPLFF.

This clonotype appeared a few times. The chain links TRBV7-9 to TRBJ2-7, with D perhaps matching TRBD1 (6 bases). The V gene lost 5 bases and the J gene lost 4 bases, with 18 bases spanning the gap. CDR1 is SEHNR and CDR2 is FQNEAQ in the germline V gene (reference sequence). This CDR3 has 15 residues. CDR3 in DNA: TGTGCCAGCAGCCAGGGGACACTATTCTCTTACGAGCAGTACTTC. Amino acids: CASSQGTLFSYEQYF. The full variable domain, in which reference TRBV7-9 and TRBJ2-7 provide the parts outside the CDR3, is DTGVSQNPRHKITKRGQNVTFRCDPISEHNRLYWYRQTLGQGPEFLTYFQNEAQLEKSRLLSDRFSAERPKGSFSTLEIQRTEQGDSAMYLCASSQGTLFSYEQYFGPGTRLTVT.

This clonotype has a count of ten or more. The V call is TRBV28, the J call TRBJ2-7, with TRBD2 matching 9 bases. This CDR3 region has 13 residues. Germline CDR1 and CDR2: MDHEN and SYDVKM. Losses at the gene ends were 4 bases for V and 4 bases for J; bases not matched to a gene: 2. This CDR3 is CASSSTSGYEQYF. The CDR3 bases are TGTGCCAGCAGTTCCACTAGCGGGTACGAGCAGTACTTC.

This clonotype was detected only a few times. V and J are TRBV20-1 and TRBJ2-7, with 10 bases fitting TRBD2. The CDR3 sequence is 14 residues long. Germline V gene data show CDR1 as DFQATT and CDR2 as SNEGSKA (reference sequence). Germline trimming cut 5 bases from V and 0 bases from J; bases unmatched to any gene: 4. The CDR3 bases are TGCAGTGCTGGACTAGCGGATAGCTCCTACGAGCAGTACTTC. Its protein product is CSAGLADSSYEQYF.

Notes on this clonotype: A much more abundant neighbour one base away suggests this may be a read error. The chain employs TRBV15 and TRBJ1-3; D gene uncertain. Per the germline V gene, CDR1 is LNHNV and CDR2 is YYDKDF (reference sequence). The CDR3 is made up of 15 amino acids. The DNA of the CDR3 is TGTGCCACCAGCGGAGATATGGGAACTGGAAACACCATATATTTT. It specifies CATSGDMGTGNTIYF.

V usage is TRBV19 and J usage is TRBJ1-5; D might be TRBD1 (5 bases). Between the trimmed V and J ends, which lost 9 bases and 2 bases, there was a span of 14 bases. Per germline, CDR1 LNHDA and CDR2 SQIVND (reference sequence). The CDR3 is 14 amino acids. CDR3 sequence: CASGQGSGNQPQHF. The DNA of the CDR3 is TGTGCCAGCGGTCAGGGCAGTGGCAATCAGCCCCAGCATTTT. The entire variable domain, with the rest obtained from reference TRBV19 and TRBJ1-5, is as follows: DGGITQSPKYLFRKEGQNVTLSCEQNLNHDAMYWYRQDPGQGLRLIYYSQIVNDFQKGDIAEGYSVSREKKESFPLTVTSAQKNPTAFYLCASGQGSGNQPQHFGDGTRLSIL.

This rearrangement joins TRBV20-1 to TRBJ2-7; D perhaps matches TRBD1 (6 bases). The V gene's germline CDR1 is DFQATT and CDR2 SNEGSKA (reference sequence). The CDR3 contains 15 residues. CDR3 DNA: TGCAGCGCACAAAGGACAGACAGGTACCCCTACGAGCAGTACTTC. Amino acids: CSAQRTDRYPYEQYF.

This clonotype was observed a handful of times. This may be a read error: a much more frequent sequence differs by one nucleotide. The chain carries TRBV10-3 and TRBJ1-1, with 8 bases lining up with TRBD1. The CDR3 is made up of 14 amino acids. Trimming removed 0 bases from V and 6 bases from J; junction bases left unmatched: 3. From germline, CDR1 is ENHRY and CDR2 SYGVKD. The CDR3 here is CAISESGQVSEAFF. The CDR3 DNA follows: TGTGCCATCAGTGAGTCGGGACAGGTTTCTGAAGCTTTCTTT.